Shown below are 17 T cell receptor beta chains from a single sample sequenced in a study of blood T cell repertoires in COVID-19. The assay was immunoSEQ multiplex PCR, and TCRdb's table has in-frame clones only and misses some. The repertoire holds about 310,000 clones, with 85% as singletons. The sequencing input was PBMCs or T cells enriched from blood (not recorded which). The receptors stem from a woman in her twenties or thirties who had been exposed to COVID-19.

The V call is TRBV28, the J call TRBJ2-1; D is perhaps TRBD2 (5 bases). Germline V gene data show CDR1 as MDHEN and CDR2 as SYDVKM. This CDR3 is built from 14 residues. Trimming left V 4 bases short and J 7 bases short, with 14 bases between. The CDR3 region has the DNA TGTGCCAGCAGTTCCCACGGGGTGGGGAATGAGCAGTTCTTC. This gives the protein CASSSHGVGNEQFF.

The CDR3 DNA is TGTGCCAGCAGTTTATCCCGGGAAACTACCTTC. Translated, it gives CASSLSRETTF. This rearrangement joins TRBV28 to TRBJ1-2; D uncertain. The V and J ends lost 1 base and 14 bases respectively, with 11 bases between them. CDR3 length: 11 amino acids. CDR1 MDHEN and CDR2 SYDVKM come from the germline V gene.

The chain links TRBV19 to TRBJ2-7; perhaps TRBD2 as D (6 bases). From germline, CDR1 is LNHDA and CDR2 SQIVND (reference sequence). This CDR3 is 13 amino acids long. V was clipped by 3 bases and J by 5 bases, with 11 bases between them. The CDR3 loop is CASSIIWGDEQYF. In DNA, the CDR3 is TGTGCCAGTAGTATTATTTGGGGGGACGAGCAGTACTTC.

The rearrangement links TRBV6-4 to TRBJ1-2; no clear D. Germline CDR1 reads MRHNA; CDR2 reads SNTAGT. CDR3 length: 13 amino acids. The V and J ends lost 2 bases and 8 bases respectively, with 12 bases between them. The CDR3 DNA reads TGTGCCAGCAGTGACAACCCGGTCCAAGGCTACACCTTC. This encodes CASSDNPVQGYTF.

The chain links TRBV3-1 (or the pseudogene TRBV3-2) to TRBJ2-7; 12 bases align to TRBD2. With 0 bases clipped from V and 6 bases from J, the junction kept 6 bases outside the gene matches. The germline V gene has CDR1 LGHDT and CDR2 YNNKEL (reference sequence). The CDR3 length is 16 residues. CDR3 nucleotide sequence: TGTGCCAGCAGCCAAGATCTGCCTAGCGGGAGGGTCGAGCAGTACTTC. Translation gives CASSQDLPSGRVEQYF.

The CDR3 DNA reads TGTGCCAGCAGCCAAGATAGCGGGGGGACGTTCTTC. It is translated as CASSQDSGGTFF. The chain recombines TRBV3-1 (or the pseudogene TRBV3-2) with TRBJ2-1; 10 nucleotides align to TRBD2. The CDR3 consists of 12 residues. Trimming at V came to 0 bases and at J to 15 bases, leaving 2 bases not matched to a gene. Per the germline V gene, CDR1 is LGHDT and CDR2 is YNNKEL (reference sequence).

The chain links TRBV6-5 to TRBJ1-5; the D gene is possibly TRBD1 (6 bases). The V end lost 4 bases, the J end lost 3 bases, and 10 bases lay between the germline ends. The CDR3 has 14 amino acids. CDR1 MNHEY and CDR2 SVGAGI come from the germline V gene. The CDR3 reads CASSFGQINQPQHF. CDR3 coding DNA: TGTGCCAGCAGTTTTGGACAGATCAATCAGCCCCAGCATTTT.

V usage is TRBV7-2 and J usage is TRBJ2-5, with 15 nucleotides matching TRBD2. Germline lookup yields CDR1 SGHTA and CDR2 FQGNSA. With 4 bases clipped from V and 1 base from J, the junction kept 7 bases outside the gene matches. This CDR3 is 18 amino acids long. The DNA of the CDR3 is TGTGCCAGCAGCTCTACCGGGACTAGCGGGGGGCCCCAAGAGACCCAGTACTTC. Translation: CASSSTGTSGGPQETQYF.

CDR3 nucleotides: TGTGCCAGCAGCTTAGAAAGGGGGCCTCACTACGAGCAGTACTTC. Its translation is CASSLERGPHYEQYF. J is TRBJ2-7 and V is TRBV7-2; 7 positions match TRBD1. This CDR3 has 15 residues. V was clipped by 1 base and J by 3 bases; unmatched bases: 6. Germline CDR1 is SGHTA and CDR2 is FQGNSA.

The chain has TRBV29-1 and TRBJ1-1; 9 bases map to TRBD1. This CDR3 comprises 12 residues. The germline CDR1 and CDR2 sequences are SQVTM and ANQGSEA. The CDR3 loop reads CGGQGISTEAFF. As DNA, the CDR3 is TGCGGGGGACAGGGTATTAGCACTGAAGCTTTCTTT.

This sequence joins TRBV7-9 and TRBJ2-3; the match to TRBD1 covers 9 bases. J lost 2 bases, V lost 4 bases, and 1 base had no gene match. The CDR3 extends over 14 amino acids. The germline V gene encodes CDR1 SEHNR and CDR2 FQNEAQ (reference sequence). CDR3 region: CASSYRGPTDTQYF. CDR3 DNA sequence: TGTGCCAGCAGCTACAGGGGGCCCACAGATACGCAGTATTTT.

The CDR3 spells CASSLPPYKTGNTIYF. Written as DNA, the CDR3 is TGTGCCAGCAGTTTACCCCCCTATAAGACTGGAAACACCATATATTTT. V is TRBV28 and J is TRBJ1-3; D is unresolved. The germline V gene encodes CDR1 MDHEN and CDR2 SYDVKM. There are 16 residues in the CDR3. V dropped 2 bases and J dropped 2 bases, with 13 bases sitting between them.

Only one count was recorded for this clone. V is TRBV9 and J is TRBJ1-2; D unclear. The V end was cut by 0 bases, the J end by 4 bases, with 4 bases between. The CDR3 runs 12 residues. CDR1 is SGDLS and CDR2 is YYNGEE in the germline V gene. CDR3: CASSVDTYGYTF. The CDR3, as DNA: TGTGCCAGCAGCGTAGACACCTATGGCTACACCTTC.

The chain is built from TRBV12-3 or TRBV12-4 and TRBJ2-1; D gene ambiguous. The length of the CDR3 is 13 residues. Trimming took off 8 bases at V and 4 bases at J, with 12 bases between the two ends. CDR3 residues: CASCSAGYNEQFF. The CDR3 DNA reads TGTGCCAGCTGTTCAGCCGGGTACAATGAGCAGTTCTTC.

This clone showed up just once. The chain combines TRBV28 with TRBJ1-5, with TRBD1 matching over 7 bases. Germline assignment: CDR1 MDHEN and CDR2 SYDVKM. CDR3 length equals 14 residues. V shed 7 bases, J shed 7 bases, and the junction held 10 bases outside the gene matches. The CDR3 reads CASNRDSQDQPQHF. DNA of the CDR3: TGTGCCAGCAACCGGGACAGTCAGGACCAGCCCCAGCATTTT.

The chain uses TRBV27 and TRBJ2-7; D is uncertain. This CDR3 is 14 amino acids long. V lost 6 bases and J 3 bases, leaving 15 bases between the germline ends. From germline, CDR1 is MNHEY and CDR2 SMNVEV (reference sequence). The CDR3 region is CASRRSEAYYEQYF. CDR3 coding DNA: TGTGCCAGCAGACGCTCTGAAGCGTACTACGAGCAGTACTTC.

CDR3 nucleotides: TGTGCCAGCAGGCTCACAGGGGACTATAATTCACCCCTCCACTTT. Protein sequence: CASRLTGDYNSPLHF. V usage is TRBV2 and J usage is TRBJ1-6; 7 nucleotides match TRBD1. This CDR3 is 15 amino acids long. Per the germline V gene, CDR1 is SNHLY and CDR2 is FYNNEI. The V gene end was trimmed by 6 bases and the J gene end by 3 bases; junction bases not matched to a gene: 5.